Listed below are T cell receptor beta chains from one sample, sequenced in a study of CD8+ T cells in alopecia areata. Assay used: immunoSEQ multiplex PCR; TCRdb lists only in-frame clones, some missing. The sample contains about 150,000 clones, over 45% of which appear only once. The source material was CD4+ T cells sorted from blood. These TCRs come from a human donor with alopecia areata. CDR3s leave out the opening cysteine and the closing phenylalanine or tryptophan. Size tells how often a clone was seen (once, few, many) or the class of an expanded clone, and some rows leave it out.

size | V | CDR3
few | TRBV29-1 | SVVSWGRSSYEQY
few | TRBV28 | ASSTTDSVWAQY
- | TRBV5-1 | ASSHRAGEIKVGELF
- | TRBV30 | AWSGRRNTEAF
- | TRBV5-6 | ASKQLYGYT
few | TRBV23-1 | ATLKEPISGANYGYT
- | TRBV29-1 | SADPPGMNTEAF
- | TRBV4-1 | ASSPFLGGDEQY
few | TRBV25-1 | ASSDSGRGSDEQY
- | TRBV27 | ATRGYRTYEQY
- | TRBV5-4 | ASSLPGQGSEQY
- | TRBV15 | ATSRDPGQGNTEAF
few | TRBV7-9 | ASSYRPSLETQY
- | TRBV10-3 | AISKDRGGQPQH
- | TRBV7-9 | ASNPSGNYNEQF
- | TRBV5-6 | ASSLALAFSYNEQF
few | TRBV19 | ASSRDREFYEQY
- | TRBV29-1 | SVESQGGTEAF
few | TRBV4-1 | ASSQIVGFDEQF
- | TRBV27 | ASRAGSTDTQY
few | TRBV4-1 | ASSPRQSKTYEQY
- | TRBV4-1 | ASSQDNTGELF
- | TRBV5-6 | ASSLGGGTATNYGYT
- | TRBV5-1 | ASSLGRKGDTQY
few | TRBV28 | ASSTPGGGLGTQY
- | TRBV10-3 | AISEISGGNEQY
- | TRBV7-9 | ASSAQGAEQF
few | TRBV28 | ASSFRDEQY
few | TRBV5-1 | ASSTESDTQY
- | TRBV2 | ASSGVQLAKNIQY
- | TRBV20-1 | SARYINEQY
few | TRBV2 | ASSAVGELF
- | TRBV29-1 | SVDSSGPGSSYNEQF
few | TRBV10-3 | AIIRDRENNEQF
- | TRBV5-1 | ASSSTGVEETQY
- | TRBV6-5 | ASRSDYEQY
- | TRBV5-4 | ASSLNRVEETQY
- | TRBV29-1 | SVRRTGSSYEQY
- | TRBV5-1 | ASRPGTLNYEQY
- | TRBV4-2 | ASSQEREGTDTQY
- | TRBV5-4 | ASSPGQGIDQETQY
few | TRBV30 | AWSVFRINQPQH
few | TRBV29-1 | SETSGLNTEAF
- | TRBV6-5 | ASTPEGNEQF
few | TRBV5-4 | ASSLVGTSGNEQF
- | TRBV4-1 | ASSRSYRDTTNYNEQF
- | TRBV28 | ASTLIGALEQY
few | TRBV27 | ASRGWVSGELF
- | TRBV7-9 | ASSLVLAGVAKETQY
few | TRBV7-2 | ASSGDRAATEAF
once | TRBV15 | ATSREWSGEQY